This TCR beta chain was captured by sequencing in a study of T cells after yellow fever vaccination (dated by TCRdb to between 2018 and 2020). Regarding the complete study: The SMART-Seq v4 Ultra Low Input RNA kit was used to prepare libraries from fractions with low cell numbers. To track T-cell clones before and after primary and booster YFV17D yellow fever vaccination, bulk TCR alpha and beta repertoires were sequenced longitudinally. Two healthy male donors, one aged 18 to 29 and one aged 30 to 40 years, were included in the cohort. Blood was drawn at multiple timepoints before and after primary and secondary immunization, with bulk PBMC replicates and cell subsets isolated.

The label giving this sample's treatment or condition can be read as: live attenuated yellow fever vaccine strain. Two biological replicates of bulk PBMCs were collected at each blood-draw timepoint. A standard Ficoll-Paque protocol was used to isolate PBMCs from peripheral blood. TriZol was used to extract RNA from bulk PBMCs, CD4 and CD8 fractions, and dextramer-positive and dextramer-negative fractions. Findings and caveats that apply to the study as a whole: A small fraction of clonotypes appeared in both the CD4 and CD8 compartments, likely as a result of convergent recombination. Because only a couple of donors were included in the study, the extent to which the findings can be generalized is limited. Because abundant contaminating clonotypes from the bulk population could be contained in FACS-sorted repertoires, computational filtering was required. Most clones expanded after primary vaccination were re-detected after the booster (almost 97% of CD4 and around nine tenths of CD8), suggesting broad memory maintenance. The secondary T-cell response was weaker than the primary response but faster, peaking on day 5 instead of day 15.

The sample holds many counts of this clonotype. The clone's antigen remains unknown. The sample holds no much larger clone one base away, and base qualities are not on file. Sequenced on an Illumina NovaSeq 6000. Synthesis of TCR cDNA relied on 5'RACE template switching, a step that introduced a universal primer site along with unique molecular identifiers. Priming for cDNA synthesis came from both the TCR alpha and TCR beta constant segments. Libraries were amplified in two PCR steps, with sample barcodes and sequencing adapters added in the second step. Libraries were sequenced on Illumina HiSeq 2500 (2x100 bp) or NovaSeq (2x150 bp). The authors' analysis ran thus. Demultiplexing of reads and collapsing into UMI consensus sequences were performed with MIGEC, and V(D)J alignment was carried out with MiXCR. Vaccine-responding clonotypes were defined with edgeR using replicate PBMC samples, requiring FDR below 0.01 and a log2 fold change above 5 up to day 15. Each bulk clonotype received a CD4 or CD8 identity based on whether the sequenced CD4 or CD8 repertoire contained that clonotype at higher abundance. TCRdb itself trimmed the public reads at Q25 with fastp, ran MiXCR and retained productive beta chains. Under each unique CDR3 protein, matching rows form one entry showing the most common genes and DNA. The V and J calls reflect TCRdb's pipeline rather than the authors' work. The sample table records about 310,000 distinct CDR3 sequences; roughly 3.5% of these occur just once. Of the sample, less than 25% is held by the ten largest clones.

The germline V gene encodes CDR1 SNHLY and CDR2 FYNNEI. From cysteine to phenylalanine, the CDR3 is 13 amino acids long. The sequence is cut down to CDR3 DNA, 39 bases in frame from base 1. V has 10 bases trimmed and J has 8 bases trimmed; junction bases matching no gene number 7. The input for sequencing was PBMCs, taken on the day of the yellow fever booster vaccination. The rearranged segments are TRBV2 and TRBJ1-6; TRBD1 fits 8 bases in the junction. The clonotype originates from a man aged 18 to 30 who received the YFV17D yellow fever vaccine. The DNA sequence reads TGTGCCACCCGGGTACAGGGGGATTCACCCCTCCACTTT. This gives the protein CATRVQGDSPLHF.